These 15 T cell receptor beta chains came from one sample sequenced in a study of blood T cell repertoires in COVID-19. TCRdb's table, derived via immunoSEQ multiplex PCR, lists solely in-frame clones and lacks some. The sample has tens of thousands of clones, approximately 80% seen once; the top ten hold less than 15%. Specimen: peripheral blood. The receptor source for this set is a human donor in a cohort sampled during active COVID-19.

This chain connects TRBV27 to TRBJ1-6; TRBD1 is a possible D gene (5 bases). The V end lost 6 bases, the J end lost 6 bases, and 15 bases lay between the germline ends. The germline V gene has CDR1 MNHEY and CDR2 SMNVEV (reference sequence). This CDR3 is 15 amino acids long. CDR3: CASSAGNRPNSPLHF. For the CDR3, the DNA is TGTGCCAGCAGCGCAGGGAACCGTCCTAATTCACCCCTCCACTTT.

The chain is built from TRBV24-1 and TRBJ1-5; 9 bases fit TRBD1. The germline V gene has CDR1 KGHDR and CDR2 SFDVKD. The V segment lost 9 bases and the J segment 2 bases; nucleotides outside the gene matches: 7. The CDR3 is 15 residues long. CDR3 bases: TGTGCCACCGGAGAACAGGGGGCTGGCAATCAGCCCCAGCATTTT. It specifies CATGEQGAGNQPQHF.

In its sample, this clone is medium-sized (0.01 to 0.1%). CDR3 sequence: CASSQYRGRNTEAFF. CDR3 nucleotides: TGTGCCAGCAGCCAGTACAGGGGGCGGAACACTGAAGCTTTCTTT. The gene calls are TRBV4-2 and TRBJ1-1; 9 nucleotides agree with TRBD1. The germline CDR1 and CDR2 sequences are LGHNA and YNFKEQ. The length of the CDR3 is 15 residues. V dropped 3 bases and J dropped 1; count of bases not matched to a gene: 3.

This sequence joins TRBV6-2 or TRBV6-3 and TRBJ1-2, with D tentatively TRBD1 (5 bases). From germline, CDR1 is MNHEY and CDR2 SVGEGT. The CDR3 totals 11 residues. The germline V and J ends were trimmed by 2 bases and 13 bases, with 11 bases remaining between them. Written as DNA, the CDR3 is TGTGCCAGCAGTTACAGCGGGACCGCCACCTTC. Its protein product is CASSYSGTATF.

The chain uses TRBV19 and TRBJ2-3; tentatively, D is TRBD1 (6 bases). The CDR3 runs to 13 residues. Germline-derived CDR1 and CDR2 are LNHDA and SQIVND (reference sequence). The V and J ends lost 1 base and 11 bases respectively, with 13 bases between them. The CDR3 sequence: CASSIGTAMGQYF. The CDR3 nucleotides are TGTGCCAGTAGTATAGGGACAGCAATGGGGCAGTATTTT.

The gene calls are TRBV6-4 and TRBJ2-1; TRBD1 matches at 7 bases. Losses at the gene ends were 6 bases for V and 3 bases for J; bases not matched to a gene: 8. The V gene's germline CDR1 is MRHNA and CDR2 SNTAGT. The CDR3 covers 15 residues. DNA of the CDR3: TGTGCCAGCAGCGAGGGGGCTGGGCTCTACAATGAGCAGTTCTTC. Translated, it gives CASSEGAGLYNEQFF.

This clone was observed a few times. The chain employs TRBV19 and TRBJ1-5, with no clear D. V shed 3 bases and J shed 11 bases, with 8 bases lying between them. Germline V gene lookup returns CDR1 LNHDA and CDR2 SQIVND (reference sequence). CDR3 length: 11 residues. This CDR3 reads CASSIGRAQHF. DNA of the CDR3: TGTGCCAGTAGTATTGGGAGGGCCCAGCATTTT. The whole variable domain, remainder taken from reference TRBV19 and TRBJ1-5, is DGGITQSPKYLFRKEGQNVTLSCEQNLNHDAMYWYRQDPGQGLRLIYYSQIVNDFQKGDIAEGYSVSREKKESFPLTVTSAQKNPTAFYLCASSIGRAQHFGDGTRLSIL.

V is TRBV2 and J is TRBJ2-1, with a tentative D call TRBD2 (6 bases). With 8 bases removed from V and 0 bases from J, the gap between germline ends came to 11 bases. The germline gives CDR1 SNHLY, CDR2 FYNNEI. This CDR3 spans 14 amino acids. In DNA form, the CDR3 reads TGTGCCAGCCAGGGACTGAGCTCCTACAATGAGCAGTTCTTC. It is translated as CASQGLSSYNEQFF. The whole variable domain, filled in from reference TRBV2 and TRBJ2-1, reads EPEVTQTPSHQVTQMGQEVILRCVPISNHLYFYWYRQILGQKVEFLVSFYNNEISEKSEIFDDQFSVERPDGSNFTLKIRSTKLEDSAMYFCASQGLSSYNEQFFGPGTRLTVL.

This clone turned up a few times. The chain carries TRBV2 and TRBJ1-3, with D unresolved. Germline values: CDR1 SNHLY, CDR2 FYNNEI. This CDR3 has 14 amino acids. The V end was cut by 4 bases, the J end by 0 bases, with 7 bases between. CDR3 DNA sequence: TGTGCCAGCAGTGTCCAGTCCTCTGGAAACACCATATATTTT. Protein: CASSVQSSGNTIYF.

The chain uses TRBV5-4 and TRBJ1-1; the D gene is possibly TRBD1 (5 bases). Germline CDR1 is SGHNT and CDR2 is YYREEE (reference sequence). V was trimmed by 2 bases and J by 3 bases, leaving 11 bases between them. The CDR3 sequence is 14 residues long. CDR3 region: CASSFRAQYTEAFF. In DNA form, the CDR3 reads TGTGCCAGCAGCTTCAGGGCGCAGTACACTGAAGCTTTCTTT.

This chain joins TRBV30 and TRBJ1-1; D unclear. The CDR3 loop spans 15 amino acids. V lost 0 bases and J 5 bases, leaving 16 bases between the germline ends. The germline V gene has CDR1 GTSNPN and CDR2 SVGIG (reference sequence). CDR3 in amino acids: CAWSVRSYLETEAFF. In nucleotides, the CDR3 is TGTGCCTGGAGTGTACGGTCCTATTTGGAGACTGAAGCTTTCTTT.

V gene TRBV24-1 combines with J gene TRBJ2-2; D ambiguous. The CDR3 totals 13 residues. Trimming took off 6 bases at V and 0 bases at J, with 4 bases between the two ends. The V gene's germline CDR1 is KGHDR and CDR2 SFDVKD. The CDR3 region is CATSSTNTGELFF. In DNA form, the CDR3 reads TGTGCCACCAGTTCAACGAACACCGGGGAGCTGTTTTTT.

The genes are TRBV7-2 and TRBJ2-7; 8 bases are a match to TRBD1. CDR1 and CDR2 from the germline V gene are SGHTA and FQGNSA. Trimming removed 5 bases from V and 2 bases from J; junction bases left unmatched: 8. The CDR3 contains 15 residues. The CDR3 bases are TGTGCCAGCAGCCAGAGGGGGACAGGCACCTACGAGCAGTACTTC. This codes for CASSQRGTGTYEQYF.

The genes are TRBV7-9 and TRBJ2-3, with 10 bases that match TRBD2. Germline CDR1 reads SEHNR; CDR2 reads FQNEAQ (reference sequence). There are 16 residues in the CDR3. V lost 1 base and J lost 4; bases outside the gene matches: 5. CDR3 region: CASSLGTSGPSDTQYF. As DNA, the CDR3 is TGTGCCAGCAGCTTAGGGACTAGCGGCCCATCAGATACGCAGTATTTT.

The rearrangement uses TRBV13 and TRBJ2-7; 9 bases are a match to TRBD1. The CDR3 runs 15 residues. Germline V CDR1 and CDR2: PRHDT, FYEKMQ (reference sequence). Trimming cost V 4 bases and J 7 bases; bases outside gene matches: 11. The CDR3 is CASSSSYRGPGEQYV. The CDR3 coding sequence is TGTGCCAGCAGCTCCTCCTACAGGGGGCCGGGAGAGCAGTACGTC.